This record looks at one T cell receptor beta chain sequence and its context. Other DNA sequences within the sample encode an identical CDR3. Participants, roughly 18 to 90 years old, spanned 24 US areas. Allocation to cohorts depended on clinical history reported by the participants. The data were obtained in a study of blood T cell repertoires in COVID-19. On the study more broadly: Specimens from acute and convalescent COVID-19 originated in the United States, Italy and Spain.

Germline CDR1 and CDR2: KGHSH and LQKENI. The CDR3 extends over 15 amino acids. Trimming removed 2 bases from V and 6 bases from J; junction bases left unmatched: 7. Original methodology: The assay estimated nucleated cells by amplifying reference gene primers. Assay: immunoSEQ multiplex PCR; the TCRdb copy retains only in-frame clones and omits some. D and trimming were read from the DNA, whereas the V and J calls and clone size are those reported in that table. The sample contains hundreds of thousands of clones, 87% of which appear only once. Input material: PBMCs or T cells enriched from blood (not recorded which). The genes are TRBV18 and TRBJ2-7; 10 nucleotides match TRBD2. This receptor was identified in a man between 35 and 55 years old in a cohort exposed to, infected with or recovered from COVID-19 (not recorded which). CDR3 amino acids: CASSPASGRSGEQYF. The CDR3 coding sequence is TGTGCCAGCTCACCAGCTAGCGGGAGATCGGGCGAGCAGTACTTC. The complete variable domain, with remaining parts taken from reference TRBV18 and TRBJ2-7, reads NAGVMQNPRHLVRRRGQEARLRCSPMKGHSHVYWYRQLPEEGLKFMVYLQKENIIDESGMPKERFSAEFPKEGPSILRIQQVVRGDSAAYFCASSPASGRSGEQYFGPGTRLTVT.